The clone carrying this TCR beta chain was seen repeatedly, ten times or more. No antigen is known for it. The entry originates in a study of T cells in Graves' hyperthyroidism and ophthalmopathy. General study findings and limits: The model predicted ophthalmopathy a median 6.5 months before onset. Most clonotypes that expanded in the thyroid above 0.001 also showed up in blood.

RNA transcripts provided the source from which TCR beta CDR3 regions were amplified. HTBI primers drove first-round RT-PCR of the TCR CDR3. In TCRdb, the multiplex PCR reads were re-called with MiXCR into one record per CDR3 protein. The profile covers 450,000 to 650,000 distinct CDR3 sequences, with approximately 17% appearing a single time and roughly a sixth taken by the ten largest. Uncontrolled infection, other autoimmune disease, pregnancy or lactation barred patients from enrollment. Clinical symptoms, serum thyroxine, TRAb, thyroid ultrasound and orbital computed tomography informed diagnoses. CDR1 and CDR2 from the germline V gene are SQVTM and ANQGSEA. The V gene end was trimmed by 3 bases and the J gene end by 2 bases; junction bases not matched to a gene: 16. The CDR3 totals 18 residues.

The origin of this receptor is a woman aged 18-35 years with Graves' ophthalmopathy. V gene TRBV29-1 combines with J gene TRBJ2-3, with 8 bases aligning to TRBD2. The specimen was blood. CDR3 sequence reads: CSVEVVIGGAPFTDTQYF. CDR3 coding DNA: TGCAGCGTTGAGGTCGTAATCGGGGGGGCCCCCTTCACAGATACGCAGTATTTT.